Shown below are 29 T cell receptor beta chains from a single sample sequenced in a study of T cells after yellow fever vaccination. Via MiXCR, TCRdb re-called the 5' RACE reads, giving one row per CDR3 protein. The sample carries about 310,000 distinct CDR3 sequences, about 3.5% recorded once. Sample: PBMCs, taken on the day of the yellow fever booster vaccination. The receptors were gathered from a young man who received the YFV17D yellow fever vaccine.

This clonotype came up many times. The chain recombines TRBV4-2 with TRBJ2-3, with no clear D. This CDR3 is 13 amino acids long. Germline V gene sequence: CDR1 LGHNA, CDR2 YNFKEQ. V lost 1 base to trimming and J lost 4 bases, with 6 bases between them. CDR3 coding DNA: TGTGCCAGCAGCCAAGTTTCGGCAGATACGCAGTATTTT. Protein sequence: CASSQVSADTQYF.

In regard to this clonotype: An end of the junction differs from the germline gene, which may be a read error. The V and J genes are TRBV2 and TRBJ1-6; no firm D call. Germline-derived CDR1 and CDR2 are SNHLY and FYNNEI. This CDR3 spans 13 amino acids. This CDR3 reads CASSPYTDSPIHF. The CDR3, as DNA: TGTGCCAGCAGCCCGTACACGGATTCACCCATCCACTTT.

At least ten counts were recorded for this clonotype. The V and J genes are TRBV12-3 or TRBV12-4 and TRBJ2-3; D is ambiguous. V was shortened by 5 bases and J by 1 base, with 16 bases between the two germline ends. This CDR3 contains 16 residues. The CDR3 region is CASSPRGLVGTDTQYF. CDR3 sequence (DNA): TGTGCCAGCAGTCCCCGTGGGCTAGTCGGCACAGATACGCAGTATTTT.

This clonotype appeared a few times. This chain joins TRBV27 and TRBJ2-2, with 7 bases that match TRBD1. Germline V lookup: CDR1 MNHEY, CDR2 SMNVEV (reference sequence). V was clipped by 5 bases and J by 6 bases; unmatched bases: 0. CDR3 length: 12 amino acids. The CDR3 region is CASSGTAGELFF. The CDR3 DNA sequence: TGTGCCAGCAGTGGGACAGCCGGGGAGCTGTTTTTT.

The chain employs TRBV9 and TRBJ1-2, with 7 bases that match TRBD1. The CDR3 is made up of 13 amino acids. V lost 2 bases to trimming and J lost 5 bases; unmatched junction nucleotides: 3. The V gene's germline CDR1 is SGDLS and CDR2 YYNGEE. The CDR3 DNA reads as TGTGCCAGCAGCGTGGGGACAGCGTATGGCTACACCTTC. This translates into CASSVGTAYGYTF.

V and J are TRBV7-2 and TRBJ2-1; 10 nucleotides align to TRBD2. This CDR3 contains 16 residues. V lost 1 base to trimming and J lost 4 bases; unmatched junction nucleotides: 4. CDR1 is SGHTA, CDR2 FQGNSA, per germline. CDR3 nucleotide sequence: TGTGCCAGCAGCTTAGTTCTTAGCGGGGGGTACAATGAGCAGTTCTTC. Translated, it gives CASSLVLSGGYNEQFF.

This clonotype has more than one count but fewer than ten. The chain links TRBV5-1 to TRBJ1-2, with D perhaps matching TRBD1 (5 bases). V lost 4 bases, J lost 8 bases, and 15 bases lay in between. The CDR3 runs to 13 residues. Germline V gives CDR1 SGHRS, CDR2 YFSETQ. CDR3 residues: CASSPRVGAGYTF. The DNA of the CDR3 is TGCGCCAGCAGCCCGAGAGTTGGGGCGGGCTACACCTTC.

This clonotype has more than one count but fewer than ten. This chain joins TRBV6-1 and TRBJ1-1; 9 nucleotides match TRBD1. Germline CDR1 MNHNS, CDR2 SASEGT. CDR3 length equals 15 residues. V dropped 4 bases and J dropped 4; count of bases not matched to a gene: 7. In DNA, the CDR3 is TGTGCCAGCAGTGGACGGACAGGGGTTAGCACTGAAGCTTTCTTT. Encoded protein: CASSGRTGVSTEAFF.

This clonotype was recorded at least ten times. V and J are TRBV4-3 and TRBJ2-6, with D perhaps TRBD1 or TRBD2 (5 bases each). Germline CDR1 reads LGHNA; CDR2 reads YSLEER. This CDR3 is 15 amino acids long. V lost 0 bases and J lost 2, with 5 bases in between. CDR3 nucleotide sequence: TGCGCCAGCAGCCAAGAGGGGGCTGGGGCCAACGTCCTGACTTTC. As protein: CASSQEGAGANVLTF.

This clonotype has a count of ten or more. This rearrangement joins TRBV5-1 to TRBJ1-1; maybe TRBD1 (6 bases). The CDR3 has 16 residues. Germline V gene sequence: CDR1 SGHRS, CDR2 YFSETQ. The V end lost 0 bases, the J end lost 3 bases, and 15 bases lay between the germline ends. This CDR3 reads CASSLEGGARDTEAFF. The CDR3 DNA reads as TGCGCCAGCAGCTTGGAAGGGGGGGCGCGCGACACTGAAGCTTTCTTT. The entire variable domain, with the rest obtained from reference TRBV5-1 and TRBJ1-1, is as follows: KAGVTQTPRYLIKTRGQQVTLSCSPISGHRSVSWYQQTPGQGLQFLFEYFSETQRNKGNFPGRFSGRQFSNSRSEMNVSTLELGDSALYLCASSLEGGARDTEAFFGQGTRLTVV.

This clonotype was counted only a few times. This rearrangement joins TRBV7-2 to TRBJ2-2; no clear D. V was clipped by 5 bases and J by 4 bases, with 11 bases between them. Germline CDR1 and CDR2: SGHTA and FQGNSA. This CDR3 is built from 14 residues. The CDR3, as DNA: TGTGCCAGCAGCCGTCGCACCGGCACCGGGGAGCTGTTTTTT. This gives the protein CASSRRTGTGELFF.

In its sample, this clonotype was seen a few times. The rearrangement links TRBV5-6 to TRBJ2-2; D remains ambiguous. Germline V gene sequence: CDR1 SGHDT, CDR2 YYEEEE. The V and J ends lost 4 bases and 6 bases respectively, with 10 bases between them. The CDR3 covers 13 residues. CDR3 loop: CASSPSQSGELFF. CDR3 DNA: TGTGCCAGCAGCCCCTCACAGTCCGGGGAGCTGTTTTTT.

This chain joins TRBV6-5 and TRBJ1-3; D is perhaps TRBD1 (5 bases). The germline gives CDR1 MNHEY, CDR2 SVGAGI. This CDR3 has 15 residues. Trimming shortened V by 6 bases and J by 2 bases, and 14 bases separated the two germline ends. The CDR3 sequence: CASSRERQPGNTIYF. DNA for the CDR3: TGTGCCAGCAGCCGCGAACGACAGCCTGGAAACACCATATATTTT.

The CDR3 DNA is TGTGCCAGCAGTTACAGGCGGGGGTACGTTAGTGAGCAGTTCTTC. Its protein product is CASSYRRGYVSEQFF. The rearrangement uses TRBV6-5 and TRBJ2-1, with TRBD2 matching over 7 bases. V dropped 2 bases and J dropped 9; count of bases not matched to a gene: 10. Germline V lookup: CDR1 MNHEY, CDR2 SVGAGI. This CDR3 is 15 amino acids long.

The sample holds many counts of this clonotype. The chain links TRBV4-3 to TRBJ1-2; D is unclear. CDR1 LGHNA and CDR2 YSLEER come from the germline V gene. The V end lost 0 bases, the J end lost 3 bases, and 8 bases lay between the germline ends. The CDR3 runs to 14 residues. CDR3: CASSQEAGYYGYTF. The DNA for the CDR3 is TGCGCCAGCAGCCAAGAAGCGGGGTACTATGGCTACACCTTC.

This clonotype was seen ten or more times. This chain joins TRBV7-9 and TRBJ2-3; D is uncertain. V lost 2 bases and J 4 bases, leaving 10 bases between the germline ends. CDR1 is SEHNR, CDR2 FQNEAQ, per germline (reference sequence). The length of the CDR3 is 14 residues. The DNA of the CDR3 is TGTGCCAGCAGCTTAAGTCTGTGGGCAGATACGCAGTATTTT. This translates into CASSLSLWADTQYF.

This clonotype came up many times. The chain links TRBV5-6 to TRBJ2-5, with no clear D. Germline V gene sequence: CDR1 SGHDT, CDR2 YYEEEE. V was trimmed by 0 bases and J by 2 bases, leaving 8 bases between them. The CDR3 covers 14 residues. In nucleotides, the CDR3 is TGTGCCAGCAGCTTGGGGTTCAGACAAGAGACCCAGTACTTC. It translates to CASSLGFRQETQYF.

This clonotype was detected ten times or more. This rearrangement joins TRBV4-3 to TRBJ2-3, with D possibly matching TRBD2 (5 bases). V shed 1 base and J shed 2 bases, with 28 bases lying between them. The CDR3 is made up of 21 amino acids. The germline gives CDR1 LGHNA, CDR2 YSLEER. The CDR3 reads CASSQGARGLGSLGSTDTQYF. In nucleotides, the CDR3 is TGCGCCAGCAGCCAAGGTGCCCGAGGACTGGGTAGTCTGGGGTCCACAGATACGCAGTATTTT.

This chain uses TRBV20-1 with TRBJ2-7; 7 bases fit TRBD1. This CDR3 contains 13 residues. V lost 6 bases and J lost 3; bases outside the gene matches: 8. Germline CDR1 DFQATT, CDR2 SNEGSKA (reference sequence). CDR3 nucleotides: TGCAGTGCGGGGTCAGGGGGAATCTACGAGCAGTACTTC. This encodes CSAGSGGIYEQYF.

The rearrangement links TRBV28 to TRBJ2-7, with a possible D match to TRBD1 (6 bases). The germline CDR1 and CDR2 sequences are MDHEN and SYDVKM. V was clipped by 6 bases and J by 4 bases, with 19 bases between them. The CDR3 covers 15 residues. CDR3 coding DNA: TGTGCCAGCAGAACGGACCGATGGGGACATTACGAGCAGTACGTC. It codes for CASRTDRWGHYEQYV.

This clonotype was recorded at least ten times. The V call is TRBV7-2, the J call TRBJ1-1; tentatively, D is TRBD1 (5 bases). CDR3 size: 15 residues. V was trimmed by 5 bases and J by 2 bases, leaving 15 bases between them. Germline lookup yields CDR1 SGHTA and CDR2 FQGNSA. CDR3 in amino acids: CASSPSGGRNTEAFF. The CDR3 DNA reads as TGTGCCAGCAGCCCCTCGGGGGGGAGAAACACTGAAGCTTTCTTT.

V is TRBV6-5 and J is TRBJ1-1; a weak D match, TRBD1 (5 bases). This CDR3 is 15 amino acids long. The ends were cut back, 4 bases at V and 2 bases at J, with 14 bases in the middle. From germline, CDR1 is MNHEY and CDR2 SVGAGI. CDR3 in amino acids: CASSLGGTVNTEAFF. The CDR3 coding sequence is TGTGCCAGCAGTTTGGGGGGGACGGTAAACACTGAAGCTTTCTTT.

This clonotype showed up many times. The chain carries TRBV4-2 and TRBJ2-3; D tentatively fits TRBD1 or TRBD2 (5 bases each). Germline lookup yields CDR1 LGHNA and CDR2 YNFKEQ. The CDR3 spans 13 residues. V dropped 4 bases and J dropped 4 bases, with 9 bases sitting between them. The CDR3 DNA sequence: TGTGCCAGCAGCCGGGACGCACCAGATACGCAGTATTTT. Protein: CASSRDAPDTQYF.

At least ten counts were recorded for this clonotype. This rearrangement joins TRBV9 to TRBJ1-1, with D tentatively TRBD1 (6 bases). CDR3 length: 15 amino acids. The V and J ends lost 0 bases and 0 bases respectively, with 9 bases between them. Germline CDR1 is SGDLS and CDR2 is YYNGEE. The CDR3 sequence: CASSVDGQMNTEAFF. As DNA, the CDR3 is TGTGCCAGCAGCGTAGATGGACAGATGAACACTGAAGCTTTCTTT.

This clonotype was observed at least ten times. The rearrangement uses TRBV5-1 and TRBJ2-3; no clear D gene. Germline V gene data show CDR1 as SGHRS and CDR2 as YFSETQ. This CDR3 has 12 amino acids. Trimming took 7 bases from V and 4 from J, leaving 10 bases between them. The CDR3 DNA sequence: TGCGCCAGCGCCCCAAACGCAGATACGCAGTATTTT. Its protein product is CASAPNADTQYF.

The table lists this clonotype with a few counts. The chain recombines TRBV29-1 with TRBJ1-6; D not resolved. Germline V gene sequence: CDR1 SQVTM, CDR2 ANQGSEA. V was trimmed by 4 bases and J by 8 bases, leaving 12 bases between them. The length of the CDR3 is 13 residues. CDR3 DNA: TGCAGCGTTGGGGAGAGGGTTGATTCACCCCTCCACTTT. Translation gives CSVGERVDSPLHF. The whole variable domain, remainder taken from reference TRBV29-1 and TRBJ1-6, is SAVISQKPSRDICQRGTSLTIQCQVDSQVTMMFWYRQQPGQSLTLIATANQGSEATYESGFVIDKFPISRPNLTFSTLTVSNMSPEDSSIYLCSVGERVDSPLHFGNGTRLTVT.

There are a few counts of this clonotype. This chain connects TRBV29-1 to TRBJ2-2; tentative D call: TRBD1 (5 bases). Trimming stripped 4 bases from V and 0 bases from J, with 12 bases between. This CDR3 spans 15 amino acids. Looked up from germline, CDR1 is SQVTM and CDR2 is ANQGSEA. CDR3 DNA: TGCAGCGTTGTTTTTCAGGGCGCGAACACCGGGGAGCTGTTTTTT. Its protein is CSVVFQGANTGELFF.

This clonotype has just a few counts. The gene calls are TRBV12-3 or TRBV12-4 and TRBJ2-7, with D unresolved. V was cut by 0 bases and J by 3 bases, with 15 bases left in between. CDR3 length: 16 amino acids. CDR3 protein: CASSLAPSLGGYEQYF. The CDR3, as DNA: TGTGCCAGCAGTTTAGCTCCCAGCCTAGGCGGCTACGAGCAGTACTTC.

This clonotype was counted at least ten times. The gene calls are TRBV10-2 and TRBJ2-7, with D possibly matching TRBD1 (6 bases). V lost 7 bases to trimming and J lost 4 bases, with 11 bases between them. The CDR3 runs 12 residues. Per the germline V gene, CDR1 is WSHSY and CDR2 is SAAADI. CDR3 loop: CASTGRGYEQYF. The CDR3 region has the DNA TGCGCCAGCACAGGCAGGGGTTACGAGCAGTACTTC.